The TCR beta chain described here comes from a study of human T cells and chemical hapten exposure. Whole blood that had not been fractionated was the source of extracted total RNA. Germline V gives CDR1 SGHRS, CDR2 YFSETQ. CDR3 length: 13 residues. Between the trimmed V and J ends, which lost 3 bases and 5 bases, there was a span of 12 bases. This clonotype turned up a few times. Unique molecular identifiers were attached to individual cDNA molecules during library preparation. Original processing notes: Counts of TCRs in each sample centred on a median of around 100,000 and extended from roughly 25,000 to 750,000. Each CDR3 protein is one row after TCRdb ran MiXCR on the reads. The V and J calls were determined by TCRdb, not by the authors. In the table there are 120,000 or so distinct CDR3 sequences, around 9% of which are singletons.

This clonotype originated in a human donor in good health. Some clones in this sample may be carry-over from other donors' samples. Sequencing was performed on whole blood. The V gene is TRBV5-1, the J gene TRBJ2-7, with D perhaps matching TRBD1 (6 bases). The CDR3 region is CASSSLNRDEQYF. The DNA of the CDR3 is TGCGCCAGCAGCTCCTTAAACAGGGACGAGCAGTACTTC.